This TCR beta chain came from a study of blood T cell repertoires in COVID-19. The assay was immunoSEQ multiplex PCR, and TCRdb's table has in-frame clones only and misses some. The sample contains hundreds of thousands of clones, roughly 86% of which appear only once. J was trimmed by 6 bases and V by 1 base; bases with no gene match: 9. This CDR3 comprises 17 residues. Germline CDR1 is MGHRA and CDR2 is YSYEKL. The sequenced material came from PBMCs or T cells enriched from blood (not recorded which). This clonotype was sampled from a middle-aged woman with acute COVID-19. The V gene is TRBV4-1, the J gene TRBJ2-7, with 13 bases aligning to TRBD2. The CDR3 protein is CASSQGRLAGGIGEQYF. DNA for the CDR3: TGCGCCAGCAGCCAAGGGCGACTAGCGGGGGGAATAGGCGAGCAGTACTTC.